This T cell receptor beta chain was sequenced during a study of blood T cell repertoires in COVID-19. Those enrolled, adults aged roughly 18 to 95 years, came from roughly 22 US areas. Cohort allocation depended upon clinical history that participants reported. The V gene lost 2 bases and the J gene lost 3 bases, with 12 bases spanning the gap. CDR3 size: 15 residues. Germline loops: CDR1 SGHDT, CDR2 YYEEEE. TCRdb's table, derived via immunoSEQ multiplex PCR, lists solely in-frame clones and lacks some. The repertoire holds 250,000 to 350,000 clones, about nine tenths seen once, with roughly 2.6% in the top ten.

The chain links TRBV5-6 to TRBJ1-5; D remains unclear. The sequenced sample was PBMCs or T cells enriched from blood (not recorded which). This clonotype was obtained from a man aged 60-69 years who had recovered from COVID-19. The CDR3 sequence is CASSLRKSDNQPQHF. The CDR3, as DNA: TGTGCCAGCAGCTTAAGGAAAAGCGACAATCAGCCCCAGCATTTT.